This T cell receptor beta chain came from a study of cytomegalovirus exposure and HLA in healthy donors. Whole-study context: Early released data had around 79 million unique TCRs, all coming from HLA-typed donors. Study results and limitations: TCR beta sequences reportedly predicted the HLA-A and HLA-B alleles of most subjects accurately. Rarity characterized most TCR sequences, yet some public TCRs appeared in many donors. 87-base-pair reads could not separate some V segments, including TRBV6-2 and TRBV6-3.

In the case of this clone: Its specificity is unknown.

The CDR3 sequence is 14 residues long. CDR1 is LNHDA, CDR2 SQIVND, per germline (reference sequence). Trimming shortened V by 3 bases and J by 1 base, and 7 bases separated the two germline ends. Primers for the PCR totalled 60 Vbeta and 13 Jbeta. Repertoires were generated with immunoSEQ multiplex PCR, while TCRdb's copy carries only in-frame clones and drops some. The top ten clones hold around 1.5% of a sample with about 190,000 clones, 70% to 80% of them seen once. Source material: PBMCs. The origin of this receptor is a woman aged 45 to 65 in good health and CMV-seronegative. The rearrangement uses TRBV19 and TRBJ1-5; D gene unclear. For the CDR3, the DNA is TGTGCCAGTAGTATGCAGGCCAGCAATCAGCCCCAGCATTTT. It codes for CASSMQASNQPQHF.